The entry below describes one TCR beta chain. Measured with immunoSEQ multiplex PCR; TCRdb has only the in-frame clones, and not every one. The repertoire holds roughly 320,000 clones, around 92% seen once, with less than 2% in the top ten. The data originate from a study of blood T cell repertoires in COVID-19. Looking at the study overall: The cDNA or gDNA used as material had been derived from T cells, B-cell-depleted T cells, or PBMCs.

This sequence originates from a woman in her twenties or thirties with COVID-19, enrolled during active disease. The sample comprised peripheral blood.

The CDR3 sequence: CASSQVPGNTEAFF. The CDR3 DNA follows: TGCGCCAGCAGCCAAGTTCCGGGGAACACTGAAGCTTTCTTT. The chain recombines TRBV4-3 with TRBJ1-1; D not certain. V lost 1 base, J lost 1 base, and 7 bases lay in between. The CDR3 consists of 14 residues. Germline loops: CDR1 LGHNA, CDR2 YSLEER.